The 4 T cell receptor beta chains in this list originate from one sample, sequenced in a study of blood T cell repertoires in COVID-19. The data were produced by immunoSEQ multiplex PCR, yet TCRdb's version contains in-frame clones alone and is incomplete. The table has 140,000 to 150,000 clones, about 90% seen once. Sequencing was done on a sample of peripheral blood. The origin of the receptors is a human donor in a cohort sampled during active COVID-19.

DNA for the CDR3: TGCGCCAGCAGCCCCGGACAGGGGGCGGTGGGCAATGAGCAGTTCTTC. Its translation is CASSPGQGAVGNEQFF. This rearrangement joins TRBV5-1 to TRBJ2-1; TRBD1 matches 11 bases. Trimming cost V 4 bases and J 6 bases; bases outside gene matches: 9. Germline CDR1 and CDR2: SGHRS and YFSETQ. The CDR3 sequence is 16 residues long.

The V call is TRBV24-1, the J call TRBJ2-5; D is possibly TRBD2 (5 bases). The V gene lost 4 bases and the J gene lost 2 bases, with 13 bases spanning the gap. The CDR3 extends over 15 amino acids. Germline CDR1 and CDR2: KGHDR and SFDVKD. CDR3 DNA: TGTGCCACCAGTGACCCCTCCAGCGGTCAAGAGACCCAGTACTTC. As protein: CATSDPSSGQETQYF.

The gene calls are TRBV28 and TRBJ2-7; 11 positions match TRBD1. Germline V CDR1 and CDR2: MDHEN, SYDVKM. The CDR3 contains 14 residues. Trimming at V came to 3 bases and at J to 3 bases, leaving 1 base not matched to a gene. The CDR3 reads CASSFGTGGYEQYF. CDR3 nucleotide sequence: TGTGCCAGCAGTTTTGGGACAGGGGGCTACGAGCAGTACTTC. The variable domain in full, completed from reference TRBV28 and TRBJ2-7, reads DVKVTQSSRYLVKRTGEKVFLECVQDMDHENMFWYRQDPGLGLRLIYFSYDVKMKEKGDIPEGYSVSREKKERFSLILESASTNQTSMYLCASSFGTGGYEQYFGPGTRLTVT.

The chain couples TRBV7-9 to TRBJ2-1; 9 nucleotides line up with TRBD1. J lost 2 bases, V lost 5 bases, and 4 bases had no gene match. The germline V gene encodes CDR1 SEHNR and CDR2 FQNEAQ (reference sequence). The CDR3 consists of 15 residues. CDR3 sequence: CASSPRQGAYNEQFF. The CDR3 nucleotides are TGTGCCAGCAGCCCTCGACAGGGGGCCTACAATGAGCAGTTCTTC.